The sequence of this T cell receptor beta chain was determined in a study of beta chain features in type 1 diabetes (dated by TCRdb to about 2018). Regarding the study in general: No differences in mean age, gender distribution, total cell number or subset yield were found between patients and healthy donors. A total of about 110,000,000 sorted cells were examined across all samples, and a strong correlation was observed between cell number per subset and RNA yield. In the study, recently diagnosed type 1 diabetes patients and matched healthy donors were compared on the TCRB repertoires of their sorted circulating CD4+ T cell subsets. Whereas all 30 or so donors provided naive and central memory subsets, regulatory and stem cell-like memory subsets were isolated from just 8 patients and roughly 8 healthy donors.

This clone was counted a few times. Its antigen specificity is not known. Per-base quality was not reported, and no clone a single base away is much larger than it. Results and caveats for the whole study, not just this receptor: A moderate but significant shortening of TCRB CDR3 length was observed in type 1 diabetes patients in all four CD4+ subsets. Fewer insertions and more nucleotide deletions at VDJ recombination sites were observed in patients with type 1 diabetes, implying thymic rearrangement abnormalities. Sequencing cDNA rather than genomic DNA could over-represent highly expressing activated cells, although activation and CD3 levels did not differ between groups. PCR may preferentially amplify shorter templates, but because patient and control samples were amplified and corrected together, any resulting skew would affect both groups equally. Only small numbers of individuals were included in the HLA sub-analyses, which left unresolved whether HLA type had any influence on TCRB rearrangement. Naive, central memory and regulatory TCRB repertoires appeared more similar among patients than among healthy donors.

The entire isolated RNA was reverse transcribed using the High Capacity cDNA Reverse Transcription Kit, and thus expressed TCRB transcripts were sequenced. Deep immunoSEQ sequencing was applied to naive, central memory and regulatory T cell samples, giving an average of roughly 3.6 million total reads per sample. After sorted cells were lysed in RLT buffer, RNA was extracted with DNase-treated RNeasy Micro or Mini kits, with the choice depending on cell number. Each cell subset was processed separately to prevent cross-contamination, with patient and healthy donor samples processed together. The immunoSEQ multiplex PCR was used to amplify TCRB sequences from cDNA, generating 87-bp fragments that spanned the CDR3 region. Sequencing of the amplicons was performed on the Illumina HiSeq platform. The authors processed their data as follows. PCR bias was computationally corrected using synthetic template baselines, reads within Hamming distance 2 were collapsed, and singletons that could not be merged were discarded. Reads were aligned against IMGT to assign V, D and J genes, CDR3 length and insertions or deletions at six rearrangement sites. Within each subset, clonotype counts were normalized to the number of sorted cells before true diversity and Gini coefficients were calculated with the tcR R package. The overlap coefficient, calculated on TCRB nucleotide sequences, was used to quantify repertoire sharing. Out-of-frame TCRB sequences from naive cells were analyzed as a proxy for the pre-selection repertoire. Sourced from immuneACCESS, this table was stored by TCRdb with only in-frame sequences that have V and J called. A share of the clones is absent; for the studies checked, an unresolved V gene accounts for under half, and the remainder has no known explanation. That table is the source of V, J and clone size, and D and trimming were worked out from the DNA. This sample has 200,000 to 300,000 clones in its table, and around 20% of those were observed once. The ten largest clones take up approximately 0.029% of the sample.

From each donor, a single peripheral blood sample of roughly 0.11 L on average was drawn into heparinised tubes. Using a panel that included CD45RO, CCR7, CD25, CD127, CD95 and CD27, naive, central memory, regulatory and stem cell-like memory CD4+ T cells were sorted on a BD FACSAria II. Purity was above 95% for every sorted population. Right away, PBMCs were isolated by Lymphoprep density gradient centrifugation and were stained directly, with no culture step. So that batch effects would be minimized, each experiment stained and sorted samples in pairs, pairing one healthy donor with one patient. Unmatched junction bases come to 6, with V trimmed by 3 bases and J by 3 bases. The germline V gene specifies SGHRS as CDR1 and YFSETQ as CDR2. The cysteine opens and the phenylalanine closes a CDR3 of 15 amino acids. CDR3 DNA only is kept here, 45 bases in frame from base 1.

Sequencing used naive CD4+ T cells from blood. The cell subset or site label here, explained by the study, means: true naive CD4+ T cells. The chain is encoded by TRBV5-1 joined to TRBJ1-1; 9 junctional bases match TRBD1. The source of this sequence is a woman between 40 and 50 years old with type 1 diabetes. CDR3 sequence: CASSYWTGADTEAFF. The base sequence is TGCGCCAGCAGCTACTGGACAGGGGCCGACACTGAAGCTTTCTTT.